These 20 T cell receptor beta chains were all obtained from the same sample, sequenced in a study of blood T cell repertoires in COVID-19. Clones were sequenced by immunoSEQ multiplex PCR, and TCRdb holds only the in-frame ones, with some missing. The sample consists of 200,000 to 300,000 clones, around 90% of them appearing once. Sequenced material: peripheral blood. Receptors originate from a man between 60 and 70 years old who had recovered from COVID-19.

The V gene is TRBV15, the J gene TRBJ1-1; unclear D gene. This CDR3 is 11 amino acids long. In germline, CDR1 is LNHNV, CDR2 YYDKDF (reference sequence). V lost 5 bases and J lost 10, with 11 bases in between. DNA of the CDR3: TGTGCCACCAGCTCGTTTCGGGTAGCTTTCTTT. Translation: CATSSFRVAFF.

The V gene is TRBV27, the J gene TRBJ1-1, with D maybe TRBD1 (5 bases). Germline V gives CDR1 MNHEY, CDR2 SMNVEV (reference sequence). This CDR3 is 13 amino acids long. V was shortened by 3 bases and J by 1 base, with 6 bases between the two germline ends. This CDR3 reads CASSFDRNTEAFF. In DNA, the CDR3 is TGTGCCAGCAGTTTCGACAGGAACACTGAAGCTTTCTTT.

This CDR3 is CSASRWSHPQHF. DNA of the CDR3: TGCAGTGCTAGTCGGTGGAGCCACCCCCAGCATTTT. The J gene is TRBJ1-5, the V gene TRBV20-1; D call uncertain. This CDR3 has 12 amino acids. Germline CDR1 reads DFQATT; CDR2 reads SNEGSKA (reference sequence). Trimming removed 3 bases at V and 10 bases at J, with 13 bases between.

The V call is TRBV7-9, the J call TRBJ1-2; possibly TRBD1 for D (6 bases). Germline V gives CDR1 SEHNR, CDR2 FQNEAQ (reference sequence). This CDR3 region has 14 residues. Trimming left V 5 bases short and J 5 bases short, with 15 bases between. CDR3 region: CASSRDTSWYGYTF. The DNA for the CDR3 is TGTGCCAGCAGCAGGGACACCTCTTGGTATGGCTACACCTTC.

The chain recombines TRBV6-6 with TRBJ2-2, with TRBD1 identical over 9 bases. Looked up from germline, CDR1 is MNHNY and CDR2 is SVGAGI (reference sequence). V dropped 5 bases and J dropped 3; count of bases not matched to a gene: 10. The CDR3 loop spans 17 amino acids. The CDR3 DNA reads as TGTGCCAGCAGTCCGTCCCGGGACAGGGTCTACACCGGGGAGCTGTTTTTT. It yields the protein CASSPSRDRVYTGELFF.

CDR3 nucleotide sequence: TGTGCCATCAGTGACCTATCTCGGGAGGGCTCCTACGAGCAGTACTTC. Protein: CAISDLSREGSYEQYF. This chain links TRBV10-3 with TRBJ2-7; 8 bases are a match to TRBD2. CDR1 ENHRY and CDR2 SYGVKD come from the germline V gene. The CDR3 runs 16 residues. V shed 3 bases, J shed 0 bases, and the junction held 7 bases outside the gene matches.

The genes are TRBV6-5 and TRBJ1-5, with a weak D call TRBD1 (6 bases). The germline V gene has CDR1 MNHEY and CDR2 SVGAGI. V shed 6 bases and J shed 5 bases, with 8 bases lying between them. The CDR3 extends over 12 amino acids. The CDR3 region is CASRNRDQPQHF. In DNA form, the CDR3 reads TGTGCCAGCAGGAACAGGGATCAGCCCCAGCATTTT.

The CDR3 region is CASSFSGGRNIQYF. The CDR3 DNA sequence: TGTGCCAGCAGCTTTTCCGGGGGAAGGAACATTCAGTACTTC. The chain couples TRBV7-9 to TRBJ2-4, with D maybe TRBD2 (6 bases). This CDR3 is built from 14 residues. Germline loops: CDR1 SEHNR, CDR2 FQNEAQ (reference sequence). The V gene lost 3 bases and the J gene lost 7 bases, with 13 bases spanning the gap.

This chain connects TRBV30 to TRBJ2-3; 10 bases are a match to TRBD2. With V trimmed by 6 bases and J by 1 base, 1 base remained unmatched. The CDR3 extends over 13 amino acids. CDR1 and CDR2 (germline): GTSNPN, SVGIG (reference sequence). CDR3 amino acids: CACTSGGTDTQYF. The DNA for the CDR3 is TGTGCCTGTACTAGCGGGGGCACAGATACGCAGTATTTT.

The chain recombines TRBV3-1 (or the pseudogene TRBV3-2) with TRBJ1-5; a possible D gene is TRBD1 (6 bases). Trimming cost V 4 bases and J 5 bases, with 12 bases left between them. There are 14 residues in the CDR3. Germline loops: CDR1 LGHDT, CDR2 YNNKEL (reference sequence). The CDR3 coding sequence is TGTGCCAGCAGCCTGGGACACTCCGATCAGCCCCAGCATTTT. This gives the protein CASSLGHSDQPQHF.

The chain joins TRBV9 to TRBJ1-1, with TRBD1 matching over 10 bases. Germline CDR1 and CDR2: SGDLS and YYNGEE. This CDR3 is 13 amino acids long. The trim removed 3 bases at V and 7 bases at J, leaving 3 bases unmatched. CDR3 DNA: TGTGCCAGCAGCGGACAGGGGGCCGGTGAAGCTTTCTTT. Amino acid sequence: CASSGQGAGEAFF.

J is TRBJ1-1 and V is TRBV18; D might be TRBD1 (5 bases). From germline, CDR1 is KGHSH and CDR2 LQKENI. This CDR3 contains 16 residues. Trimming took 0 bases from V and 0 from J, leaving 11 bases between them. The CDR3 nucleotides read TGTGCCAGCTCACCACCCGACAGTTCGGTGAACACTGAAGCTTTCTTT. Protein sequence: CASSPPDSSVNTEAFF.

This clone was picked up one time. The rearrangement links TRBV10-3 to TRBJ1-5; D unclear. The CDR3 has 13 residues. Germline V gives CDR1 ENHRY, CDR2 SYGVKD. V dropped 2 bases and J dropped 5 bases, with 7 bases sitting between them. The chain's CDR3 is CAISEMRDQPQHF. CDR3 nucleotide sequence: TGTGCCATCAGTGAGATGAGGGATCAGCCCCAGCATTTT.

The rearrangement uses TRBV5-1 and TRBJ1-4, with a possible D match to TRBD1 (6 bases). In germline, CDR1 is SGHRS, CDR2 YFSETQ. The CDR3 is made up of 15 amino acids. The V and J ends lost 4 bases and 4 bases respectively, with 14 bases between them. Here the CDR3 DNA reads TGCGCCAGCAGCCTAGGGGACATAGTTAATGAAAAACTGTTTTTT. Amino acid sequence: CASSLGDIVNEKLFF.

The gene calls are TRBV19 and TRBJ2-3; 12 bases agree with TRBD2. CDR1 is LNHDA and CDR2 is SQIVND in the germline V gene (reference sequence). V lost 5 bases and J lost 7; bases outside the gene matches: 7. The CDR3 is 15 residues long. CDR3: CASSSLAGGENTQYF. Here the CDR3 DNA reads TGTGCCAGTAGTTCTCTAGCGGGGGGGGAAAATACGCAGTATTTT.

This chain joins TRBV7-6 and TRBJ1-6, with 8 nucleotides matching TRBD1. Trimming took 0 bases from V and 8 from J; bases not matched to a gene: 6. CDR3 length: 16 amino acids. Germline CDR1 is SGHVS and CDR2 is FNYEAQ. The CDR3 DNA reads TGTGCCAGCAGCTTAGCGTTTCAGGGGGCTGATTCACCCCTCCACTTT. This translates into CASSLAFQGADSPLHF.

The chain combines TRBV9 with TRBJ1-1, with 8 bases that match TRBD1. The CDR3 consists of 15 residues. The junction had 5 bases not matched to a gene; V was cut back by 3 bases and J by 1 base. The germline CDR1 and CDR2 sequences are SGDLS and YYNGEE. CDR3 loop: CASSADRGSNTEAFF. Written as DNA, the CDR3 is TGTGCCAGCAGCGCAGACAGGGGTTCGAACACTGAAGCTTTCTTT.

J is TRBJ2-3 and V is TRBV11-3; 11 positions match TRBD2. J lost 4 bases, V lost 3 bases, and 9 bases had no gene match. Germline assignment: CDR1 SGHNT and CDR2 YENEEA. CDR3 length: 17 residues. The CDR3 loop is CASSLGLAADSSDTQYF. DNA for the CDR3: TGTGCCAGCAGCTTGGGACTAGCGGCGGATTCTTCAGATACGCAGTATTTT.

CDR3 protein: CASSTDRIGQPQHF. In DNA form, the CDR3 reads TGTGCCAGCAGTACCGACAGAATAGGCCAGCCCCAGCATTTT. This rearrangement joins TRBV6-5 to TRBJ1-5, with a tentative D call TRBD1 (5 bases). Germline CDR1 is MNHEY and CDR2 is SVGAGI. The V and J ends lost 5 bases and 7 bases respectively, with 15 bases between them. CDR3 length: 14 residues.

The V and J genes are TRBV6-5 and TRBJ1-6, with 7 bases that match TRBD1. This CDR3 is built from 16 residues. The ends lost 4 bases at V and 9 bases at J; junction bases unmatched: 12. Germline CDR1 reads MNHEY; CDR2 reads SVGAGI. The CDR3 nucleotides are TGTGCCAGCAGTTCTGCCGGGACAGCGAACGGTTCACCCCTCCACTTT. Protein product: CASSSAGTANGSPLHF.